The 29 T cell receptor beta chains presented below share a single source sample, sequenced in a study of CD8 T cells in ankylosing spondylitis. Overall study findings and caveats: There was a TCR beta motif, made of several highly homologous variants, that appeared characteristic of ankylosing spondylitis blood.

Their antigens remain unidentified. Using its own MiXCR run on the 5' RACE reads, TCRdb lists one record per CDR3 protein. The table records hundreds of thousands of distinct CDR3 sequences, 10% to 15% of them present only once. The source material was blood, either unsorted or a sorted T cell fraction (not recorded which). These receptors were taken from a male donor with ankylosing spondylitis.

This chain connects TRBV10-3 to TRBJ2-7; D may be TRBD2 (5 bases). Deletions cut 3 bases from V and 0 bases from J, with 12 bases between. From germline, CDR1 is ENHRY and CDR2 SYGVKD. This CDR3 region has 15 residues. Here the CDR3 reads CAISERGLSSYEQYF. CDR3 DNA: TGTGCCATCAGTGAAAGAGGGCTCTCCTCCTACGAGCAGTACTTC.

The CDR3 spells CASSSAFGGDSYTF. DNA for the CDR3: TGTGCCAGCAGTTCGGCCTTTGGTGGGGATAGCTACACCTTC. The chain couples TRBV12-3 or TRBV12-4 to TRBJ1-2; the D is unclear. The CDR3 is 14 amino acids. Trimming cost V 4 bases and J 9 bases, with 18 bases left between them.

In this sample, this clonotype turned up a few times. The CDR3 nucleotides read TGCAGTGCTGCCGACGAGCAGTACTTC. It is translated as CSAADEQYF. The chain carries TRBV20-1 and TRBJ2-7; D uncertain. The CDR3 runs 9 residues. Trimming stripped 5 bases from V and 5 bases from J, with 4 bases between. From germline, CDR1 is DFQATT and CDR2 SNEGSKA (reference sequence).

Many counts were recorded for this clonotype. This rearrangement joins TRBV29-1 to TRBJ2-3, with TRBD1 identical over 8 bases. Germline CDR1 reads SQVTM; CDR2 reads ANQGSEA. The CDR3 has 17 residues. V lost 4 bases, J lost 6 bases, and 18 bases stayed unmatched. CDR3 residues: CSVVVRRLGQGFDTQYF. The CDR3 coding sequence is TGCAGCGTTGTGGTAAGGCGACTAGGACAGGGATTCGATACGCAGTATTTT.

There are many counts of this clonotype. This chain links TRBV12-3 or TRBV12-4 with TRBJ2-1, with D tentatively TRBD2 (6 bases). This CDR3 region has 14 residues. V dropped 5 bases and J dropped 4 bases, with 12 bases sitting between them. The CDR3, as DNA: TGTGCCAGCAGTCCCGGGGGAGGATACAATGAGCAGTTCTTC. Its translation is CASSPGGGYNEQFF.

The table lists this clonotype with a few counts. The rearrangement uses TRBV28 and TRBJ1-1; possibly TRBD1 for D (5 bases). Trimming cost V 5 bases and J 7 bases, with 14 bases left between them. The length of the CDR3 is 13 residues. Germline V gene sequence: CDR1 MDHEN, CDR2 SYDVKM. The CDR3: CASSATAGLEAFF. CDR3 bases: TGTGCCAGCAGTGCTACCGCGGGACTTGAAGCTTTCTTT.

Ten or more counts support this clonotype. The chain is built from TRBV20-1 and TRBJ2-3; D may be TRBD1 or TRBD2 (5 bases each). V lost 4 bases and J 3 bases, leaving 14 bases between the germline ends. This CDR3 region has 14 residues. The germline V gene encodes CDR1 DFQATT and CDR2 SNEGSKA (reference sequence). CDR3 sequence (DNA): TGCAGTGCTAAGTACGGGGCCCTGACAGATACGCAGTATTTT. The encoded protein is CSAKYGALTDTQYF.

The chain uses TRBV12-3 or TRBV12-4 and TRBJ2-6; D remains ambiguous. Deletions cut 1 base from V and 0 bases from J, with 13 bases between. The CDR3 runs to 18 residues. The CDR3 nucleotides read TGTGCCAGCAGTTTAGGGAGCAGATTCCACTCTGGGGCCAACGTCCTGACTTTC. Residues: CASSLGSRFHSGANVLTF.

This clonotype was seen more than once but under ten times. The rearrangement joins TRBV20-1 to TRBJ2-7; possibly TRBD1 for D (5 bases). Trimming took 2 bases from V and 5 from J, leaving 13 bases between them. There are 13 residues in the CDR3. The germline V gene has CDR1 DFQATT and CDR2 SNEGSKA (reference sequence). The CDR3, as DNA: TGCAGTGCTAGATGGGGCAGTTTGGACGAGCAGTACTTC. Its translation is CSARWGSLDEQYF.

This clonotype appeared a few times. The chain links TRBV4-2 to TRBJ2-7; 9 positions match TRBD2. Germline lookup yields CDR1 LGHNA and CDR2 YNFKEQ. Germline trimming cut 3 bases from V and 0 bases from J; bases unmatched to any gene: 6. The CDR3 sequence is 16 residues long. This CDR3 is CASSHFKREDSYEQYF. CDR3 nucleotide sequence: TGTGCCAGCAGCCATTTTAAGCGGGAGGACTCCTACGAGCAGTACTTC.

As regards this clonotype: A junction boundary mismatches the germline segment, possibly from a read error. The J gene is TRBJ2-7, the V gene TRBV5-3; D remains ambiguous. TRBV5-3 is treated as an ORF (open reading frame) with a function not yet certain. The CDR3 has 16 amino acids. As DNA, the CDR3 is TGTCCCAGAAGCCCAGGCCTTAGAGGAGTCTCCTACGAGCAGTACTTC. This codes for CPRSPGLRGVSYEQYF.

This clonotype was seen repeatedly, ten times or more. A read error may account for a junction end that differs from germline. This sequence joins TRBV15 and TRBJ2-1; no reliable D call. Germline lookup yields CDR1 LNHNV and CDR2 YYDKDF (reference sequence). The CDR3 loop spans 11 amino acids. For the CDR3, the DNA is TGTGCCACCAGCATCTACAATGAACAGTTCTTC. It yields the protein CATSIYNEQFF.

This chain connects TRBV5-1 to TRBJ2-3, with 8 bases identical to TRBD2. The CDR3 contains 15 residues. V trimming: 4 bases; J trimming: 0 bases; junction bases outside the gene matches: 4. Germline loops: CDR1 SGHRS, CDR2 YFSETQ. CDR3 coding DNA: TGCGCCAGCAGCCTGGAGCGGGGGAGCACAGATACGCAGTATTTT. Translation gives CASSLERGSTDTQYF.

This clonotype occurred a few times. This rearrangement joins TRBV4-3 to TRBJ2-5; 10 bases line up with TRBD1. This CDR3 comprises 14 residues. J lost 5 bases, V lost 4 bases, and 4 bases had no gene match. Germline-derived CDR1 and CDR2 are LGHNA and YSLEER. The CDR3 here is CASSRDRGFETQYF. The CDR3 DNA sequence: TGCGCCAGCAGCCGGGACAGGGGTTTCGAGACCCAGTACTTC.

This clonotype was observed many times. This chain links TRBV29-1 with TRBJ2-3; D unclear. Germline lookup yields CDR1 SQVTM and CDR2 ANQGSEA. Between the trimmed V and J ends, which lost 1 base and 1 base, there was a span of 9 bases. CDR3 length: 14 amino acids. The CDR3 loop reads CSVEAAQGTDTQYF. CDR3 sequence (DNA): TGCAGCGTTGAAGCGGCCCAGGGCACAGATACGCAGTATTTT.

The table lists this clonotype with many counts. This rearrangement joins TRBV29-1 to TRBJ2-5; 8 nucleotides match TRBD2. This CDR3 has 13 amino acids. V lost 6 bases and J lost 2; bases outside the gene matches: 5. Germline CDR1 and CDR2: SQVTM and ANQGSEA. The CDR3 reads CSVVLAAQETQYF. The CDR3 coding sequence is TGCAGCGTGGTACTAGCGGCTCAAGAGACCCAGTACTTC. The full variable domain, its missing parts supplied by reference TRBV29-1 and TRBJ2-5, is SAVISQKPSRDICQRGTSLTIQCQVDSQVTMMFWYRQQPGQSLTLIATANQGSEATYESGFVIDKFPISRPNLTFSTLTVSNMSPEDSSIYLCSVVLAAQETQYFGPGTRLLVL.

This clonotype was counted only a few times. CDR3: CASSLATMGSTGELFF. CDR3 DNA sequence: TGTGCCAGCAGCTTAGCCACAATGGGTAGCACCGGGGAGCTGTTTTTT. V gene TRBV7-2 combines with J gene TRBJ2-2; D remains ambiguous. The V end was cut by 0 bases, the J end by 4 bases, with 12 bases between. Germline CDR1 is SGHTA and CDR2 is FQGNSA. CDR3 length equals 16 residues.

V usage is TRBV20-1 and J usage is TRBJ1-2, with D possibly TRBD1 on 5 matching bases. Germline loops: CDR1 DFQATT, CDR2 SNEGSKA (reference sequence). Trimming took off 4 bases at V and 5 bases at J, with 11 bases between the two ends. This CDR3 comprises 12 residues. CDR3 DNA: TGCAGTGCTACCCAGACAGCTTATGGCTACACCTTC. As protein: CSATQTAYGYTF.

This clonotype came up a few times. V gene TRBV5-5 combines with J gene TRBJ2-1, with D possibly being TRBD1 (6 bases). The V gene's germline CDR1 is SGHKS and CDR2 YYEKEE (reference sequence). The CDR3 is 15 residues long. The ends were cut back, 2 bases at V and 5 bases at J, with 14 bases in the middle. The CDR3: CASSLPPTGNNEQFF. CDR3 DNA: TGTGCCAGCAGCTTACCGCCTACAGGGAACAATGAGCAGTTCTTC.

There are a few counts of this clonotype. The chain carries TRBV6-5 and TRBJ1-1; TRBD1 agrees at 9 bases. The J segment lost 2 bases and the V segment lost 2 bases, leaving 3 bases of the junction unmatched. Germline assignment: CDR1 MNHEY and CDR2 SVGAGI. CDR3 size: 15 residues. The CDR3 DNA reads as TGTGCCAGCAGTTACCCGGACAGGGGAAACACTGAAGCTTTCTTT. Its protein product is CASSYPDRGNTEAFF.

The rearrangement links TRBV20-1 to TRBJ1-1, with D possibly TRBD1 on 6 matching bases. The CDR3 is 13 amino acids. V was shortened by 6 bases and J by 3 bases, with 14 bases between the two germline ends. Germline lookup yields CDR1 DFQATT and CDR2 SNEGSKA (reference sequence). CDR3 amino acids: CSAKEGGDTEAFF. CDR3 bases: TGCAGTGCAAAGGAGGGGGGCGACACTGAAGCTTTCTTT.

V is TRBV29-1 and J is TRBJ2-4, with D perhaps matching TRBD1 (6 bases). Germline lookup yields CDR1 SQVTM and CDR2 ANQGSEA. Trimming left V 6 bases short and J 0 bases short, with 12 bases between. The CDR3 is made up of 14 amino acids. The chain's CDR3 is CSVAGVLAKNIQYF. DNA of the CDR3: TGCAGCGTCGCAGGGGTCTTAGCCAAAAACATTCAGTACTTC.

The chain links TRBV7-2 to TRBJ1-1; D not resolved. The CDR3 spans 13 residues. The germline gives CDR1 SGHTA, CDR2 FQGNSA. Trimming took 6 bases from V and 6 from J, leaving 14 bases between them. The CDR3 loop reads CASSLHSIAEAFF. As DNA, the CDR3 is TGTGCCAGCAGTCTGCATTCAATCGCTGAAGCTTTCTTT.

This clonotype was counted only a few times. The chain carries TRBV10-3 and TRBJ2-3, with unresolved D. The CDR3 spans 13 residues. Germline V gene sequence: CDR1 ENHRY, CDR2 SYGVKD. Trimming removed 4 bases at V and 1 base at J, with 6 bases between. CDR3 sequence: CAISGTGTDTQYF. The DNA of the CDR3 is TGTGCCATCAGTGGGACCGGCACAGATACGCAGTATTTT.

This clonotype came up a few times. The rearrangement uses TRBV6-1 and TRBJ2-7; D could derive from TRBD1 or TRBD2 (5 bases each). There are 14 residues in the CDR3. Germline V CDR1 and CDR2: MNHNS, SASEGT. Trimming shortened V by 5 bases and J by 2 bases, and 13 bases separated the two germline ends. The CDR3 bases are TGTGCCAGCAGTACCTCTCGGGGCCCCTACGAGCAGTACTTC. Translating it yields CASSTSRGPYEQYF.

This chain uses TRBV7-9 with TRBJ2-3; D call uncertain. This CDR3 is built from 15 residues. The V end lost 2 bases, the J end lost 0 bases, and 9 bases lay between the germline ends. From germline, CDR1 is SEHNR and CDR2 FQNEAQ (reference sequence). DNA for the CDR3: TGTGCCAGCAGCTTAAAGGGCCATAGCACAGATACGCAGTATTTT. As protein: CASSLKGHSTDTQYF.

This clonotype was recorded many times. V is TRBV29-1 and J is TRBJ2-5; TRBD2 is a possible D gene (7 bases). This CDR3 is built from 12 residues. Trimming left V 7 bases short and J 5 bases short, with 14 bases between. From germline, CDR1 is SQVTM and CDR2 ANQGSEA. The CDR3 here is CSALGGGETQYF. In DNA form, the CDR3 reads TGCAGCGCTTTAGGGGGGGGCGAGACCCAGTACTTC. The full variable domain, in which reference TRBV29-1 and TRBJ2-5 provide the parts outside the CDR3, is SAVISQKPSRDICQRGTSLTIQCQVDSQVTMMFWYRQQPGQSLTLIATANQGSEATYESGFVIDKFPISRPNLTFSTLTVSNMSPEDSSIYLCSALGGGETQYFGPGTRLLVL.

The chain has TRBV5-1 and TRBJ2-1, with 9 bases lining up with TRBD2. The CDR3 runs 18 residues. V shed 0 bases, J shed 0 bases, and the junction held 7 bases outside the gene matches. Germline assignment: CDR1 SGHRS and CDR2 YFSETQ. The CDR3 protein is CASSLGTSALLSYNEQFF. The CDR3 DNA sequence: TGCGCCAGCAGCTTGGGGACTAGCGCCCTCCTCTCCTACAATGAGCAGTTCTTC.

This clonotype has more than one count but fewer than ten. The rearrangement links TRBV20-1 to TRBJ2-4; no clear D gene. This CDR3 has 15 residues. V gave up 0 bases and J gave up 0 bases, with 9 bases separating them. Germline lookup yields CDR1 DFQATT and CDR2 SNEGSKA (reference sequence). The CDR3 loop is CSARDSPGAKNIQYF. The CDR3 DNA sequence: TGCAGTGCTAGAGATTCTCCAGGAGCCAAAAACATTCAGTACTTC.